These 7 T cell receptor beta chains were sequenced from one sample in a study of T cell changes during pregnancy in multiple sclerosis. Here immunoSEQ multiplex PCR was the method, and the copy in TCRdb shows in-frame clones only, minus some. This sample yields around 75,000 clones, of which approximately 95% are seen a single time; roughly 0.14% belongs to the top ten. The specimen was CD4+ T cells from peripheral blood mononuclear cells, collected after pregnancy. These receptors were taken from a female donor with multiple sclerosis, enrolled in a pregnancy study.

The chain is built from TRBV6-5 and TRBJ1-2, with D possibly being TRBD1 (5 bases). Trimming left V 6 bases short and J 7 bases short, with 15 bases between. The CDR3 is made up of 13 amino acids. The germline V gene encodes CDR1 MNHEY and CDR2 SVGAGI. The CDR3: CASRGSGSFGYTF. As DNA, the CDR3 is TGTGCCAGCAGGGGGTCAGGGTCGTTTGGCTACACCTTC.

The chain recombines TRBV27 with TRBJ1-5; TRBD1 matches at 8 bases. The CDR3 is 18 amino acids. V shed 2 bases and J 5 bases; nucleotides not matched to a gene: 14. The germline CDR1 and CDR2 sequences are MNHEY and SMNVEV (reference sequence). As DNA, the CDR3 is TGTGCCAGCAGTTTACAACCACCATTGGACAGGGACCATCAGCCCCAGCATTTT. This gives the protein CASSLQPPLDRDHQPQHF.

The V call is TRBV28, the J call TRBJ2-7; D unresolved. With 2 bases removed from V and 3 bases from J, the gap between germline ends came to 11 bases. Germline assignment: CDR1 MDHEN and CDR2 SYDVKM. The CDR3 totals 14 residues. CDR3 in DNA: TGTGCCAGCAGTTTAGGGCCCAGCAGCTACGAGCAGTACTTC. This translates into CASSLGPSSYEQYF.

The J gene is TRBJ2-5, the V gene TRBV7-9, with TRBD1 as a possible D gene (5 bases). Trimming cost V 1 base and J 2 bases, with 11 bases left between them. Germline values: CDR1 SEHNR, CDR2 FQNEAQ (reference sequence). The CDR3 runs to 15 residues. The CDR3 loop is CASSLVRQGQETQYF. CDR3 DNA: TGTGCCAGCAGCTTAGTTCGGCAGGGACAAGAGACCCAGTACTTC.

The V and J genes are TRBV7-2 and TRBJ1-4, with 7 nucleotides matching TRBD1. Unmatched junction bases numbered 11, after V lost 5 bases and J lost 5 bases. This CDR3 has 16 residues. Germline CDR1 and CDR2: SGHTA and FQGNSA. The CDR3, as DNA: TGTGCCAGCAGCGTAAAAGCACAGGGGTCAAATGAAAAACTGTTTTTT. Protein sequence: CASSVKAQGSNEKLFF. Looking up the rest from reference TRBV7-2 and TRBJ1-4 gives the full variable domain: GAGVSQSPSNKVTEKGKDVELRCDPISGHTALYWYRQSLGQGLEFLIYFQGNSAPDKSGLPSDRFSAERTGGSVSTLTIQRTQQEDSAVYLCASSVKAQGSNEKLFFGSGTQLSVL.

The chain links TRBV11-3 to TRBJ2-1, with a weak D call TRBD2 (5 bases). V shed 1 base and J shed 0 bases, with 7 bases lying between them. In germline, CDR1 is SGHNT, CDR2 YENEEA. The CDR3 is 15 amino acids. In DNA, the CDR3 is TGTGCCAGCAGCTTAGCCGGGAACTCCTACAATGAGCAGTTCTTC. Its translation is CASSLAGNSYNEQFF.

The chain is built from TRBV28 and TRBJ1-5; D is perhaps TRBD1 (5 bases). The CDR3 is 16 amino acids. The V gene lost 4 bases and the J gene lost 7 bases, with 20 bases spanning the gap. Germline CDR1 MDHEN, CDR2 SYDVKM. For the CDR3, the DNA is TGTGCCAGCAGTTCGTCGGGACTCTCTAACAAGCAGCCCCAGCATTTT. Translation: CASSSSGLSNKQPQHF.